Given below is one T cell receptor (beta chain) in context. TCRdb re-derived calls from the 5' RACE reads in MiXCR, one entry per CDR3 protein. This table has approximately 300,000 distinct CDR3 sequences, around 13% appearing once. This sample is drawn from a study of T cells after yellow fever vaccination. Study background: SMART-Seq v4 Ultra Low Input handled preparation of low-cell-number fractions.

The V segment lost 5 bases and the J segment 6 bases; nucleotides outside the gene matches: 4. This CDR3 is 15 amino acids long. The chain employs TRBV12-3 or TRBV12-4 and TRBJ2-1; 13 bases line up with TRBD2. This sequence was found in a young man who received the YFV17D yellow fever vaccine. This specimen consisted of CD4+ T cells sorted from PBMCs, obtained 45 days after the yellow fever booster vaccination. CDR3 sequence reads: CASSLLAGGVNEQFF. In nucleotides, the CDR3 is TGTGCCAGCAGTCTACTAGCGGGAGGGGTCAATGAGCAGTTCTTC.